These T cell receptor beta chains were read from a single sample in a study of T-cell memory formation after mild COVID-19. Via MiXCR, TCRdb re-called the 5' RACE reads, giving one row per CDR3 protein. The sample shows about 320,000 distinct CDR3 sequences, roughly an eighth of them seen only once. Source material: PBMCs or a T cell subset sorted from them (not recorded which). The source of these receptors is a man between 18 and 35 years old who had mild COVID-19 (a few samples of this study predate the infection). Cell type and time point are not known. The CDR3 runs from the conserved cysteine through the conserved F or W. A D gene is named only where the DNA matches it firmly. Size values are once, few and many counts, or a class for expanded clones, and some rows have none.

clone size: few
D gene: NA
V gene: TRBV7-2
J gene: TRBJ1-6
CDR3 DNA: TGTGCCAGCAGCTTAGGGCCCCGAGGGCCAAATTCACCCCTCCACTTT
CDR3 protein: CASSLGPRGPNSPLHF

clone size: NA
D gene: TRBD1
V gene: TRBV20-1
J gene: TRBJ1-5
CDR3 DNA: TGCAGTGCTAGGTCCGGGACAGGTTATAATCAGCCCCAGCATTTT
CDR3 protein: CSARSGTGYNQPQHF

clone size: NA
D gene: NA
V gene: TRBV15
J gene: TRBJ2-1
CDR3 DNA: TGTGCCACCAGCAGTTTCAGTCCCTCCTACAATGAGCAGTTCTTC
CDR3 protein: CATSSFSPSYNEQFF

clone size: NA
D gene: NA
V gene: TRBV27
J gene: TRBJ1-1
CDR3 DNA: TGTGCCAGCAGTTTATCGATTTTTAGGGGGAGAACTGAAGCTTTCTTT
CDR3 protein: CASSLSIFRGRTEAFF

clone size: few
D gene: NA
V gene: TRBV30
J gene: TRBJ1-5
CDR3 DNA: TGTGCCTGGAGTATACAGGGCAATCAGCCCCAGCATTTT
CDR3 protein: CAWSIQGNQPQHF

clone size: few
D gene: NA
V gene: TRBV27
J gene: TRBJ2-5
CDR3 DNA: TGTGCCAGCAGTTTATCGTCTTGGGAGACCCAGTACTTC
CDR3 protein: CASSLSSWETQYF

clone size: many
D gene: TRBD1
V gene: TRBV6-1
J gene: TRBJ2-3
CDR3 DNA: TGTGCCAGCAAGGATACCGGGACAGGGGGCACGGATACGCAGTATTTT
CDR3 protein: CASKDTGTGGTDTQYF

clone size: few
D gene: TRBD1
V gene: TRBV5-4
J gene: TRBJ2-1
CDR3 DNA: TGTGCCAGCAGCTCACGGACAGGGGTGATAAGGAATGAGCAGTTCTTC
CDR3 protein: CASSSRTGVIRNEQFF

clone size: few
D gene: NA
V gene: TRBV5-1
J gene: TRBJ2-7
CDR3 DNA: TGCGCCAGCAGCTTGATCCCCTATGGGCGGGCCTCCTACGAGCAGTACTTC
CDR3 protein: CASSLIPYGRASYEQYF

clone size: NA
D gene: NA
V gene: TRBV28
J gene: TRBJ1-1
CDR3 DNA: TGTGCCAGCAGTTTATGGGCAGGGTGGTTTGACACTGAAGCTTTCTTT
CDR3 protein: CASSLWAGWFDTEAFF

clone size: few
D gene: TRBD1
V gene: TRBV7-2
J gene: TRBJ2-6
CDR3 DNA: TGTGCCAGCAGCCCCGGACAGGTAAAATCTGGGGCCAACGTCCTGACTTTC
CDR3 protein: CASSPGQVKSGANVLTF

clone size: few
D gene: NA
V gene: TRBV5-1
J gene: TRBJ2-1
CDR3 DNA: TGCGCCAGCAGCTTGGTCCGGGACCCGGCATTGCGGCAGTTCTTC
CDR3 protein: CASSLVRDPALRQFF

clone size: few
D gene: NA
V gene: TRBV11-2
J gene: TRBJ2-5
CDR3 DNA: TGTGCCAGCAGCTTCGCGGATCGGGCAGAGACCCAGTACTTC
CDR3 protein: CASSFADRAETQYF

clone size: NA
D gene: NA
V gene: TRBV30
J gene: TRBJ1-5
CDR3 DNA: TGTGCCTGGAGTGTCCTGGACGGTCAGCCCCAGCATTTT
CDR3 protein: CAWSVLDGQPQHF

clone size: NA
D gene: NA
V gene: TRBV4-2
J gene: TRBJ2-3
CDR3 DNA: TGTGCCAGCAGCCAAGATTCACTAGTAAGGGATACGCAGTATTTT
CDR3 protein: CASSQDSLVRDTQYF

clone size: few
D gene: NA
V gene: TRBV5-1
J gene: TRBJ1-4
CDR3 DNA: TGCGCCAGCAGCTTGGGACAGGACGCAAAACTGTTTTTT
CDR3 protein: CASSLGQDAKLFF

clone size: NA
D gene: NA
V gene: TRBV6-2/TRBV6-3
J gene: TRBJ1-2
CDR3 DNA: TGTGCCAGCAGTTACTCGAGTTCGGGAATCAAGATAATCTATGGCTACACCTTC
CDR3 protein: CASSYSSSGIKIIYGYTF

clone size: few
D gene: NA
V gene: TRBV15
J gene: TRBJ1-5
CDR3 DNA: TGTGCCACCAGCAGGCTCCCCCCACAAGGGATGTGGCCCCAGCATTTT
CDR3 protein: CATSRLPPQGMWPQHF

clone size: once
D gene: TRBD2
V gene: TRBV5-1
J gene: TRBJ2-5
CDR3 DNA: TGCGCCAGCAGCTCCGGGGGGGTGGCCGGGACCCAGTACTTC
CDR3 protein: CASSSGGVAGTQYF

clone size: many
D gene: NA
V gene: TRBV7-3
J gene: TRBJ2-3
CDR3 DNA: TGTGCCAGCAGGATGACCGGTACCACAGATACGCAGTATTTT
CDR3 protein: CASRMTGTTDTQYF

clone size: NA
D gene: TRBD1
V gene: TRBV4-1
J gene: TRBJ1-1
CDR3 DNA: TGCGCCAGCAGCCAAGAAGGGACAGGGTGGGACACTGAAGCTTTCTTT
CDR3 protein: CASSQEGTGWDTEAFF

clone size: NA
D gene: TRBD1
V gene: TRBV6-5
J gene: TRBJ2-7
CDR3 DNA: TGTGCCAGTACTGGACAGGGGTTTTACGAGCAGTACTTC
CDR3 protein: CASTGQGFYEQYF

clone size: NA
D gene: NA
V gene: TRBV3-1
J gene: TRBJ2-3
CDR3 DNA: TGTGCCAGCAGCCAAGGCGAGTGGGGGCAGTATTTT
CDR3 protein: CASSQGEWGQYF

clone size: NA
D gene: TRBD1
V gene: TRBV12-3/TRBV12-4
J gene: TRBJ1-1
CDR3 DNA: TGTGCCAGCAGTCTGCAGGGGGCGTTCACTGAAGCTTTCTTT
CDR3 protein: CASSLQGAFTEAFF

clone size: NA
D gene: NA
V gene: TRBV5-1
J gene: TRBJ2-1
CDR3 DNA: TGCGCCAGCAGGAGGGGGGCCGGGGAGCAGTTCTTC
CDR3 protein: CASRRGAGEQFF

clone size: many
D gene: TRBD2
V gene: TRBV7-3
J gene: TRBJ2-1
CDR3 DNA: TGTGCCAGCAGCCTCCTAGCGGGGGGGGGCAATGAGCAGTTCTTC
CDR3 protein: CASSLLAGGGNEQFF

clone size: NA
D gene: TRBD1
V gene: TRBV4-1
J gene: TRBJ2-1
CDR3 DNA: TGCGCCAGTCGACAGGGTACCGGAAACTACAATGAGCAGTTCTTC
CDR3 protein: CASRQGTGNYNEQFF

clone size: few
D gene: NA
V gene: TRBV4-1
J gene: TRBJ1-5
CDR3 DNA: TGCGCCAGCAGCACCCGGGACAATCAGCCCCAGCATTTT
CDR3 protein: CASSTRDNQPQHF

clone size: NA
D gene: TRBD2
V gene: TRBV7-9
J gene: TRBJ2-1
CDR3 DNA: TGTGCCAGCAGCCCGGCCGGGACTAGCGGCCATGAGCAGTTCTTC
CDR3 protein: CASSPAGTSGHEQFF

clone size: few
D gene: NA
V gene: TRBV27
J gene: TRBJ1-5
CDR3 DNA: TGTGCCAGCAGTCCCCTCCCGGACATCCGGCAGCCCCAGCATTTT
CDR3 protein: CASSPLPDIRQPQHF

clone size: NA
D gene: NA
V gene: TRBV7-2
J gene: TRBJ1-2
CDR3 DNA: TGTGCCAGCAGCTTAGGGCCGGACGCGAGCTATGGCTACACCTTC
CDR3 protein: CASSLGPDASYGYTF

clone size: NA
D gene: NA
V gene: TRBV20-1
J gene: TRBJ1-2
CDR3 DNA: TGCAGTGCTAGCAGCGGGGGCTTGGACTATGGCTACACCTTC
CDR3 protein: CSASSGGLDYGYTF

clone size: NA
D gene: NA
V gene: TRBV3-1
J gene: TRBJ2-2
CDR3 DNA: TGTGCCAGCAGCCAACGGGACACCGCAACCGGGGAGCTGTTTTTT
CDR3 protein: CASSQRDTATGELFF

clone size: NA
D gene: NA
V gene: TRBV4-3
J gene: TRBJ2-7
CDR3 DNA: TGCGCCAGCAGCCAAGTTTCCGGGACATTATACGAGCAGTACTTC
CDR3 protein: CASSQVSGTLYEQYF

clone size: NA
D gene: NA
V gene: TRBV5-1
J gene: TRBJ2-4
CDR3 DNA: TGCGCCAGCAGCGCTGGGGGTGCCAAAAACATTCAGTACTTC
CDR3 protein: CASSAGGAKNIQYF

clone size: few
D gene: NA
V gene: TRBV7-9
J gene: TRBJ1-2
CDR3 DNA: TGTGCCAGCAGCTTAGGCACAGAGGCCTATGGCTACACCTTC
CDR3 protein: CASSLGTEAYGYTF

clone size: few
D gene: NA
V gene: TRBV28
J gene: TRBJ1-1
CDR3 DNA: TGTGCCAGCAGTCCTATGCACACTGAAGCTTTCTTT
CDR3 protein: CASSPMHTEAFF

clone size: NA
D gene: NA
V gene: TRBV12-3/TRBV12-4
J gene: TRBJ2-3
CDR3 DNA: TGTGCCAGCCTATCAGGAAGTACGCAGTATTTT
CDR3 protein: CASLSGSTQYF

clone size: NA
D gene: TRBD1
V gene: TRBV12-3/TRBV12-4
J gene: TRBJ1-1
CDR3 DNA: TGTGCCAGCAGTTGGGACAGAGACACTGAAGCTTTCTTT
CDR3 protein: CASSWDRDTEAFF

clone size: NA
D gene: NA
V gene: TRBV2
J gene: TRBJ2-5
CDR3 DNA: TGTGCCAGCACCCAAACGGGTAGGCAAGAGACCCAGTACTTC
CDR3 protein: CASTQTGRQETQYF

clone size: NA
D gene: TRBD1
V gene: TRBV4-1
J gene: TRBJ1-4
CDR3 DNA: TGCGCCAGCAGCCAAGAGTGGACAGGGGCAGATGAAAAACTGTTTTTT
CDR3 protein: CASSQEWTGADEKLFF

clone size: few
D gene: NA
V gene: TRBV5-1
J gene: TRBJ1-1
CDR3 DNA: TGCGCCAGCAGCGCCCTACAGGCGACGAACACTGAAGCTTTCTTT
CDR3 protein: CASSALQATNTEAFF

clone size: NA
D gene: NA
V gene: TRBV19
J gene: TRBJ2-2
CDR3 DNA: TGTGCCAGTAGTCCCCGCCCAGGGGCCGGGGAGCTGTTTTTT
CDR3 protein: CASSPRPGAGELFF

clone size: NA
D gene: NA
V gene: TRBV6-9
J gene: TRBJ2-3
CDR3 DNA: TGTGCCAGCCCCCCTCCGGTCCTTAGCCCAGATACGCAGTATTTT
CDR3 protein: CASPPPVLSPDTQYF

clone size: few
D gene: TRBD1
V gene: TRBV5-6
J gene: TRBJ1-4
CDR3 DNA: TGTGCCAGCAGCTATTTACAGGGGGCAGGACAACTGTTTTTT
CDR3 protein: CASSYLQGAGQLFF

clone size: few
D gene: NA
V gene: TRBV6-2/TRBV6-3
J gene: TRBJ2-2
CDR3 DNA: TGTGCCAGCAGACGCGGGGTGAACACCGGGGAGCTGTTTTTT
CDR3 protein: CASRRGVNTGELFF

clone size: few
D gene: TRBD2
V gene: TRBV5-1
J gene: TRBJ2-1
CDR3 DNA: TGCGCCAGCAGCTTGGGGACTAGCGGGGGGGCCTGGTGGAATGAGCAGTTCTTC
CDR3 protein: CASSLGTSGGAWWNEQFF

clone size: few
D gene: TRBD1
V gene: TRBV7-3
J gene: TRBJ2-5
CDR3 DNA: TGTGCCAGCAGCCAAGGGGGCAGACCGGCCCAAGAGACCCAGTACTTC
CDR3 protein: CASSQGGRPAQETQYF

clone size: NA
D gene: TRBD2
V gene: TRBV6-2/TRBV6-3
J gene: TRBJ2-1
CDR3 DNA: TGTGCCAGCATCTCGGGACTAGCGGGGGGGAACTCCTACAATGAGCAGTTCTTC
CDR3 protein: CASISGLAGGNSYNEQFF

clone size: NA
D gene: TRBD1
V gene: TRBV6-1
J gene: TRBJ2-7
CDR3 DNA: TGTGCCAGCAGAGGAGCCGGGACAGAGATTGGATACTACGAGCAGTACTTC
CDR3 protein: CASRGAGTEIGYYEQYF

clone size: NA
D gene: NA
V gene: TRBV7-2
J gene: TRBJ2-5
CDR3 DNA: TGTGCCAGCAGCCCCAGACGGGAAGAGACCCAGTACTTC
CDR3 protein: CASSPRREETQYF

clone size: few
D gene: TRBD2
V gene: TRBV7-2
J gene: TRBJ2-5
CDR3 DNA: TGTGCCAGCAGCGCCGGTAGCGGGGGGGCCGGAGAGACCCAGTACTTC
CDR3 protein: CASSAGSGGAGETQYF